The entry below describes one T cell receptor (beta chain). The target antigen is unknown. Amplification targeted the TCR beta CDR3 regions, with RNA transcripts as the source material. First-round RT-PCR employed HTBI primers, with a second-round multiplex PCR after it. TCRdb independently ran MiXCR on the multiplex PCR reads; one entry per CDR3 protein. The data hold 740,000 or so distinct CDR3 sequences, with around 40% observed a single time. These data come from a study of Graves' ophthalmopathy and Graves' hyperthyroidism. Overall study results and limits: Clonotypes were expanded in thyroid at above 0.001 frequency, and most also appeared in blood.

Germline assignment: CDR1 SQVTM and CDR2 ANQGSEA. There are 12 residues in the CDR3. V lost 6 bases, J lost 7 bases, and 5 bases stayed unmatched. The receptor was isolated from an adult man with Graves' ophthalmopathy. The chain links TRBV29-1 to TRBJ2-5; 10 positions agree with TRBD1. Material for sequencing was peripheral blood. CDR3 sequence: CSVATGGGTQYF. Written as DNA, the CDR3 is TGCAGCGTCGCGACAGGGGGCGGGACCCAGTACTTC.